A single count supports the clone carrying this T cell receptor (beta chain). The antigen is not known. This specimen belongs to a study of T cells in Graves' hyperthyroidism and ophthalmopathy. Study context: Peripheral blood samples were taken at initial diagnosis, prior to any treatment.

Findings of the study overall: Blood held most thyroid clonotypes expanded above 0.001 frequency. By a 13 V-J model, ophthalmopathy was set apart from stable hyperthyroidism.

What was amplified from RNA transcripts were TCR beta CDR3 regions. The HTBI set primed first-round TCR CDR3 RT-PCR. TCRdb ran MiXCR on the multiplex PCR reads and lists one entry per CDR3 protein. The table records hundreds of thousands of distinct CDR3 sequences, 15% of them present only once. Patients aged 18 to 65 had newly diagnosed hyperthyroidism that had lasted under 2 months. The junction had 4 bases not matched to a gene; V was cut back by 6 bases and J by 9 bases. CDR1 is GTSNPN, CDR2 SVGIG, per germline (reference sequence). This CDR3 region has 13 residues. Sequencing was done on a sample of blood. This chain connects TRBV30 to TRBJ2-1; 14 bases line up with TRBD2. The clonotype comes from a young woman with Graves' hyperthyroidism. CDR3 sequence: CACPGLAGAEQFF. The CDR3 DNA follows: TGTGCCTGTCCGGGACTAGCGGGAGCTGAGCAGTTCTTC.